Given below is one T cell receptor beta chain in context. What antigen it recognizes has not been identified. Base qualities were left out, and no much larger clone turns up one base away. This specimen belongs to a study of shared clonotypes between healthy human individuals (dated by TCRdb to 2018 to 2021). Regarding the study in general: A few men and two women, aged 18 to 49 years, made up the cohort. For each donor, three plates each were used for CD4 naive and CD4 memory, two plates were used for CD8 naive, and one plate was used for CD8 memory. To estimate repertoire size and how much clonotypes are shared between individuals, the study performed deep sequencing of blood TCR repertoires from roughly five healthy adults. Different laboratories and diverse techniques were used to prepare libraries and sequence TCR repertoires, to increase sequencing depth and limit assay-specific biases. Leukapheresis yielded between about 0.9 and 9 billion PBMCs per donor.

The germline V gene (reference sequence) supplies CDR1 SGHKS and CDR2 YYEKEE. The trim is 4 bases for V and 3 bases for J, with a gap of 13 bases between the germline ends. The CDR3 spans 14 residues, from the cysteine through the phenylalanine. This entry keeps only the CDR3 DNA: 42 bases, framed from base 1. CD8 naive samples were obtained by positive selection for CCR7 among CD45RO-negative cells, yielding a CD45RA+CCR7+ population from which TemRA cells were excluded. Donors were healthy HIV-negative adults with no recently reported acute infections or vaccinations. All donors were Caucasian adults living in Nashville, Tennessee, USA. After blood collection by leukapheresis, PBMCs were isolated using Ficoll-Histopaque density gradient centrifugation and then cryopreserved in the vapor phase of liquid nitrogen. Purity and quantity of every magnetically sorted T cell population were checked by analytical flow cytometry. Each sorted fraction had its genomic DNA isolated and then quantified by UV absorbance on a Nanodrop 2000c.

Using the deep immunoSEQ assay, multiplex PCR amplified TCR CDR3 regions from genomic DNA. For each cell subset, the extracted genomic DNA was distributed evenly across all wells of several immunoSEQ 96-well plates, and each plate served as one replicate. For sorted subsets, about 200 ng genomic DNA, equal to 30,000 or so T cell genomes, was loaded into each replicate PCR. Purified libraries were measured with a Qubit 3.0 fluorometer, size-checked on a Bioanalyzer 2100, and measured again with the KAPA Library Quantification kit. Each immunoSEQ 96-well plate was sequenced on its own single-read 150-cycle Illumina NextSeq 550 flow cell. Per the authors' processing: The immunoSEQ output contained only junctional sequences without quality scores, so filtering could not match that applied to full-length reads. To assign V/J genes and CDR3, sequences were annotated using PyIR, a Python wrapper for IgBLAST v1.9, with IMGT germline references. Any read was removed if the V/J assignment was weak (E-value above 1e-6), the CDR3 was missing, or the read contained stop codons, out-of-frame junctions, or ambiguous translated residues. A V3J clonotype was defined by an identical inferred V gene, J gene, and CDR3 amino acid sequence. Percentage overlap between repertoires was calculated by dividing the number of shared unique clonotypes by the size of the smaller repertoire. Three approaches were used to assess repertoire richness: RTK rarefaction, the Chao1 estimator, and Recon v2.1 estimates of unobserved clonotypes. OLGA was used to compute generation probabilities for all TCRbeta clonotypes that the gDNA method yielded from a handful of donors. This is the immuneACCESS table as TCRdb keeps it, with only in-frame sequences that have V and J called. A part of the clones is gone; compared with another copy, unresolved V genes explain less than half, and the rest is unexplained. The V and J calls and the clone size are those of that table, but D and trimming were determined from the DNA. This sample has about 2 million clones in its table, and less than 95% of those were observed once. Jointly, the top ten make up 1.1% of the sample.

Study-level results and caveats: Because the study included only a small number of donors, the genetic and exposure-history diversity represented was limited. Compared with non-shared clonotypes, clonotypes shared by all four sorted-subset donors had higher generation probabilities. Estimated clonotype richness was generally larger for naive than for memory subsets. Based on pairwise subsampling, the degree of clonotype sharing among donors was expected to be affected by sequencing depth. When several donors were compared, the shared fraction of clonotypes was around 5% for naive CD4, more than 3% for naive CD8, 2.3% for memory CD4, and under 0.5% for memory CD8. Sampling was limited to blood, and TCR repertoires in tissue likely differ from TCR repertoires in blood. Rarefaction of sorted-subset datasets indicated incomplete sequencing despite the large sequencing depth.

The sequence is built from TRBV5-5 and TRBJ1-1; the D gene is perhaps TRBD1, from 5 matching bases. The receptor was derived from a young man in good health. Sequenced material: naive CD8+ T cells sorted from blood. Explained via the paper, the cell subset or site label denotes: CD45RA+CCR7+. The CDR3 protein is CASSPWIRDTEAFF. The DNA sequence is TGTGCCAGCAGCCCCTGGATCAGGGACACTGAAGCTTTCTTT.